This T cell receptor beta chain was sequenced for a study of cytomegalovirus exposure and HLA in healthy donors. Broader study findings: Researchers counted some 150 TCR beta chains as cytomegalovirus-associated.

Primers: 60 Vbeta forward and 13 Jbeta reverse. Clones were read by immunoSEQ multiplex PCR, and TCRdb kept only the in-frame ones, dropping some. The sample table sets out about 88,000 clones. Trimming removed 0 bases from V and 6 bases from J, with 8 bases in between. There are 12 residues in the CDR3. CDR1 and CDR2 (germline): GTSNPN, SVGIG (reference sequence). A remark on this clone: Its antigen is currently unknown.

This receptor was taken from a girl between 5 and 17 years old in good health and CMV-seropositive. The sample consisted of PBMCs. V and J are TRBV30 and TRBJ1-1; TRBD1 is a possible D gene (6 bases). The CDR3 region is CAWSVQGSEAFF. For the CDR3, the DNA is TGTGCCTGGAGTGTACAGGGATCTGAAGCTTTCTTT. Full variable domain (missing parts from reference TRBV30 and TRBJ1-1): SQTIHQWPATLVQPVGSPLSLECTVEGTSNPNLYWYRQAAGRGLQLLFYSVGIGQISSEVPQNLSASRPQDRQFILSSKKLLLSDSGFYLCAWSVQGSEAFFGQGTRLTVV.